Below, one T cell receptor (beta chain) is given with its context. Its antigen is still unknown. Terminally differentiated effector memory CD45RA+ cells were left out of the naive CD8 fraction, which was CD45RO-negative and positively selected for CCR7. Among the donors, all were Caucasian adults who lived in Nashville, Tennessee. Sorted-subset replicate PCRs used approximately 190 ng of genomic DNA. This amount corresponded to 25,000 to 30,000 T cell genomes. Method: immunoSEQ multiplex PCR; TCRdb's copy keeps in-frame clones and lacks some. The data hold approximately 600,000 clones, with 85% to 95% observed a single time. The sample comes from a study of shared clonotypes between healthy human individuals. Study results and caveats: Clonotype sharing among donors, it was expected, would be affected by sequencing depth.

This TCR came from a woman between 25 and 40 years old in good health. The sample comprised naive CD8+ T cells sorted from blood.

CDR3 region: CASGQDSYGYTF. CDR3 nucleotides: TGTGCCAGCGGACAGGACTCGTATGGCTACACCTTC. This chain uses TRBV7-9 with TRBJ1-2; 7 bases map to TRBD1. The CDR3 is 12 residues long. J gave up 5 bases and V 8 bases, and 5 bases lay outside the gene matches. Germline CDR1 is SEHNR and CDR2 is FQNEAQ (reference sequence).